This entry concerns a single TCR beta chain. Its matching antigen is unknown. This sample was taken from a study of beta chain features in type 1 diabetes. Study-wide context: There was similarity between patients and healthy donors in age, gender and cell yields. Whole-study results and caveats: Moderately but significantly shorter TCRB CDR3s were found in Type 1 diabetes patients in all four CD4+ subsets.

The entirety of the isolated RNA underwent reverse transcription, so expressed TCRB transcripts were sequenced. Sequencing used immunoSEQ multiplex PCR; TCRdb keeps in-frame clones, though not all of them. This sample has about 28,000 clones, with about 65% found just once. Sequencing input: Tregs from blood. This clonotype originated in a woman aged 25-40 years with type 1 diabetes.

The CDR3 nucleotides read TGTGCCAGCAGCTCCCCATTCGGGGGGAACACCATATATTTT. Translation gives CASSSPFGGNTIYF. The rearrangement uses TRBV7-9 and TRBJ1-3; TRBD1 is a possible D gene (5 bases). This CDR3 is built from 14 residues. Germline loops: CDR1 SEHNR, CDR2 FQNEAQ (reference sequence). Trimming took 4 bases from V and 7 from J, leaving 14 bases between them.